This T cell receptor (beta chain) was captured in a study of cytomegalovirus exposure and HLA in healthy donors. Overall study: The roughly 110 validation repertoires were reported in a later analysis to have been generated on the same platform as the roughly 720 first-cohort repertoires.

Profiled with immunoSEQ multiplex PCR; TCRdb holds only in-frame clones, not every one. The sample includes roughly 260,000 clones, around 91% of them seen just once. Regarding the study as a whole: Cytomegalovirus-associated status was assigned to some 160 TCR beta chains.

A note on this clone: Its antigen is undetermined.

The TCR was taken from a young woman in good health and CMV-seronegative. The sample taken for sequencing was PBMCs.

CDR3 DNA sequence: TGCGCCAGCAGCGGCCGGGACTTCCCAGCACCAGATACGCAGTATTTT. Encoded protein: CASSGRDFPAPDTQYF. V usage is TRBV5-1 and J usage is TRBJ2-3; D is possibly TRBD2 (6 bases). Germline CDR1 is SGHRS and CDR2 is YFSETQ. Trimming took 4 bases from V and 4 from J, leaving 19 bases between them. The CDR3 consists of 16 residues.